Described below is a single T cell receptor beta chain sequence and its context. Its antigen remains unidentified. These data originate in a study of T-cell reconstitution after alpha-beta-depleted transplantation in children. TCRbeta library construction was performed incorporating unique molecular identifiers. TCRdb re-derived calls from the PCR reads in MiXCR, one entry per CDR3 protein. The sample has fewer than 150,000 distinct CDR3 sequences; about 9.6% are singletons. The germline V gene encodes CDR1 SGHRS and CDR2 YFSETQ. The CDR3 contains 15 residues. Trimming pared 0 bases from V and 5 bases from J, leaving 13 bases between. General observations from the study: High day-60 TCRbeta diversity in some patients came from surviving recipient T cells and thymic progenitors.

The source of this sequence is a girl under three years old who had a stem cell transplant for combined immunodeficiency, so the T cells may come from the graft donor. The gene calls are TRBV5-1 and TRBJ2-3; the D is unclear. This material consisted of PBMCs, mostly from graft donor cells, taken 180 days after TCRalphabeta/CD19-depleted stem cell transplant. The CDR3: CASSLGAPSVDTQYF. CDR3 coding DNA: TGCGCCAGCAGCTTGGGGGCCCCATCAGTAGATACGCAGTATTTT.